These 29 T cell receptor beta chains originate from one sample sequenced in a study of identical twins. TCRdb redid the calling of the 5' RACE reads with MiXCR, one entry per CDR3 protein. This sample has roughly 250,000 distinct CDR3 sequences, with roughly 7% found just once. The data were also submitted as part of a second study, on yellow fever vaccine responses in identical twins.

Sequenced sample: memory (CD45RO+) T cells sorted from blood. Receptors originate from a woman in her late teens or twenties in good health.

CDR3 region: CASSFAGELKTQYF. In DNA form, the CDR3 reads TGTGCCAGCAGTTTCGCGGGAGAACTGAAGACCCAGTACTTC. The rearrangement links TRBV28 to TRBJ2-5; 7 positions match TRBD2. CDR1 is MDHEN, CDR2 SYDVKM, per germline. The CDR3 sequence is 14 residues long. J lost 6 bases, V lost 3 bases, and 7 bases had no gene match.

The V call is TRBV3-1, the J call TRBJ2-1, with 8 bases that match TRBD2. Unmatched junction bases numbered 8, after V lost 1 base and J lost 6 bases. The CDR3 totals 16 residues. CDR1 and CDR2 from the germline V gene are LGHDT and YNNKEL (reference sequence). CDR3 residues: CASSQALGLVTNEQFF. The DNA of the CDR3 is TGTGCCAGCAGCCAAGCCCTGGGACTAGTTACCAATGAGCAGTTCTTC.

The chain recombines TRBV11-2 with TRBJ2-1, with D hard to call. This CDR3 is built from 14 residues. Deletions cut 4 bases from V and 6 bases from J, with 13 bases between. Germline CDR1 is SGHAT and CDR2 is FQNNGV. In DNA form, the CDR3 reads TGTGCCAGCAGCTCCTCCATTGGTCCCAATGAGCAGTTCTTC. This sequence encodes CASSSSIGPNEQFF.

This clonotype has ten or more counts. The J gene is TRBJ2-7, the V gene TRBV12-3 or TRBV12-4; 12 nucleotides line up with TRBD2. The CDR3 is 15 residues long. J gave up 3 bases and V 6 bases, and 6 bases lay outside the gene matches. CDR3 region: CASSPSSGRGYEQYF. CDR3 coding DNA: TGTGCCAGCAGCCCCTCTAGCGGGAGGGGCTACGAGCAGTACTTC.

This chain joins TRBV12-3 or TRBV12-4 and TRBJ2-2, with TRBD2 matching 11 bases. The CDR3 length is 16 residues. The junction had 8 bases not matched to a gene; V was cut back by 5 bases and J by 6 bases. For the CDR3, the DNA is TGTGCCAGCAGTGACCGACTAGCGGGGAGCTCCGGGGAGCTGTTTTTT. This translates into CASSDRLAGSSGELFF.

This chain's CDR3 is CASSAGQGQETQYF. The CDR3 DNA follows: TGTGCCAGCAGTGCGGGACAGGGGCAAGAGACCCAGTACTTC. The V gene is TRBV12-3 or TRBV12-4, the J gene TRBJ2-5; 10 bases line up with TRBD1. With 5 bases clipped from V and 2 bases from J, the junction kept 2 bases outside the gene matches. The CDR3 totals 14 residues.

The chain recombines TRBV9 with TRBJ2-2; 12 bases line up with TRBD2. In germline, CDR1 is SGDLS, CDR2 YYNGEE. The V gene end was trimmed by 0 bases and the J gene end by 6 bases; junction bases not matched to a gene: 0. The CDR3 has 15 residues. The CDR3 DNA is TGTGCCAGCAGCGTAGGACTAGCGGGAGCCGGGGAGCTGTTTTTT. It translates to CASSVGLAGAGELFF.

This clonotype was recorded at least ten times. The V gene is TRBV6-5, the J gene TRBJ1-2; 9 bases map to TRBD1. The germline CDR1 and CDR2 sequences are MNHEY and SVGAGI. V shed 7 bases, J shed 8 bases, and the junction held 8 bases outside the gene matches. This CDR3 is 13 amino acids long. CDR3 region: CASTSGTGYGYTF. The CDR3 DNA is TGTGCCAGCACTTCCGGGACAGGGTACGGCTACACCTTC.

This clonotype was seen many times. The V and J genes are TRBV6-1 and TRBJ1-1; D possibly corresponds to TRBD1 (5 bases). Germline CDR1 MNHNS, CDR2 SASEGT. The CDR3 spans 14 residues. Trimming left V 4 bases short and J 6 bases short, with 15 bases between. DNA for the CDR3: TGTGCCAGCAGTGTATGGGGGGAATACTCTGAAGCTTTCTTT. This codes for CASSVWGEYSEAFF.

This clonotype was counted between two and nine times. The chain is built from TRBV5-1 and TRBJ2-5; no definite D call. CDR1 is SGHRS and CDR2 is YFSETQ in the germline V gene. This CDR3 spans 14 amino acids. V lost 6 bases and J lost 1, with 13 bases in between. CDR3 nucleotide sequence: TGCGCCAGCACCCCCGGCCGGCTCCAAGAGACCCAGTACTTC. Its translation: CASTPGRLQETQYF. The entire variable domain, with the rest obtained from reference TRBV5-1 and TRBJ2-5, is as follows: KAGVTQTPRYLIKTRGQQVTLSCSPISGHRSVSWYQQTPGQGLQFLFEYFSETQRNKGNFPGRFSGRQFSNSRSEMNVSTLELGDSALYLCASTPGRLQETQYFGPGTRLLVL.

The CDR3 nucleotides are TGTGCCACCAGTGATGCCGGACAGGGAGTGAAAGATACGCAGTATTTT. This gives the protein CATSDAGQGVKDTQYF. The chain couples TRBV24-1 to TRBJ2-3; 8 bases are a match to TRBD1. The germline V gene encodes CDR1 KGHDR and CDR2 SFDVKD. Germline trimming cut 3 bases from V and 5 bases from J; bases unmatched to any gene: 9. The CDR3 has 16 residues.

A few counts support this clonotype. The chain links TRBV6-5 to TRBJ2-1; 7 bases agree with TRBD2. CDR1 and CDR2 from the germline V gene are MNHEY and SVGAGI. The CDR3 has 15 residues. V was pared by 0 bases and J by 9 bases, with 8 bases of the junction left unmatched. For the CDR3, the DNA is TGTGCCAGCAGTTACTCGACTAGCCCCATCGGTGAGCAGTTCTTC. Protein product: CASSYSTSPIGEQFF.

This clonotype was recorded a few times. This chain connects TRBV10-2 to TRBJ2-1, with TRBD2 identical over 7 bases. Germline V gives CDR1 WSHSY, CDR2 SAAADI. The CDR3 is 13 residues long. V gave up 9 bases and J gave up 5 bases; unmatched junction bases: 7. Here the CDR3 reads CASTGGVNNEQFF. CDR3 coding DNA: TGCGCCAGTACGGGGGGAGTTAACAATGAGCAGTTCTTC.

This clonotype was detected ten times or more. The chain employs TRBV20-1 and TRBJ2-3; 10 nucleotides align to TRBD2. The CDR3 sequence is 16 residues long. The V and J ends lost 1 base and 3 bases, in that order; junction bases with no gene match: 7. CDR1 is DFQATT, CDR2 SNEGSKA, per germline (reference sequence). DNA of the CDR3: TGCAGTGCTAGAGGGATCCTTAGCGGGAGGACAGATACGCAGTATTTT. As protein: CSARGILSGRTDTQYF.

This clonotype was seen a handful of times. V gene TRBV6-5 combines with J gene TRBJ2-1; D possibly corresponds to TRBD2 (5 bases). V was cut by 2 bases and J by 0 bases, with 8 bases left in between. The CDR3 is 15 residues long. In germline, CDR1 is MNHEY, CDR2 SVGAGI. The CDR3: CASSYRRGSYNEQFF. The CDR3 coding sequence is TGTGCCAGCAGTTACCGACGGGGCTCCTACAATGAGCAGTTCTTC.

The sample holds many counts of this clonotype. V and J are TRBV5-1 and TRBJ2-5; 8 bases match TRBD2. CDR1 is SGHRS, CDR2 YFSETQ, per germline. The V segment lost 4 bases and the J segment 0 bases; nucleotides outside the gene matches: 14. The CDR3 totals 18 residues. This chain's CDR3 is CASSQRRGPGGDQETQYF. CDR3 in DNA: TGCGCCAGCAGCCAACGACGTGGGCCGGGGGGGGACCAAGAGACCCAGTACTTC. The entire variable domain, with the rest obtained from reference TRBV5-1 and TRBJ2-5, is as follows: KAGVTQTPRYLIKTRGQQVTLSCSPISGHRSVSWYQQTPGQGLQFLFEYFSETQRNKGNFPGRFSGRQFSNSRSEMNVSTLELGDSALYLCASSQRRGPGGDQETQYFGPGTRLLVL.

There are many counts of this clonotype. The chain uses TRBV20-1 and TRBJ2-4, with TRBD1 identical over 9 bases. The junction had 11 bases not matched to a gene; V was cut back by 5 bases and J by 6 bases. The germline V gene encodes CDR1 DFQATT and CDR2 SNEGSKA (reference sequence). This CDR3 has 15 amino acids. In nucleotides, the CDR3 is TGCAGTGCTCAACCCCCCGGGACAGGGAGAAACATTCAGTACTTC. Its translation is CSAQPPGTGRNIQYF.

This clonotype was seen a few times. V gene TRBV5-5 combines with J gene TRBJ2-7; D perhaps matches TRBD2 (5 bases). V gave up 4 bases and J gave up 6 bases, with 23 bases separating them. CDR3 length: 16 residues. Germline V gene data show CDR1 as SGHKS and CDR2 as YYEKEE (reference sequence). CDR3 bases: TGTGCCAGCAGCCTGGAGCCTAGCCGGAGTTTAGGCGAGCAGTACTTC. Translating gives CASSLEPSRSLGEQYF.

This clonotype was observed at least ten times. This sequence joins TRBV21-1 and TRBJ1-2. TRBV21-1 has pseudogene status. CDR3 length: 14 amino acids. The CDR3 protein is CASSKGTPNYGYTF. The CDR3 DNA reads as TGTGCCAGCAGCAAAGGAACACCTAACTATGGCTACACCTTC.

This clonotype occurred a few times. The chain carries TRBV6-5 and TRBJ1-1, with TRBD1 matching 7 bases. The CDR3 contains 14 residues. Germline V gene lookup returns CDR1 MNHEY and CDR2 SVGAGI. Trimming at V came to 6 bases and at J to 1 base, leaving 5 bases not matched to a gene. The CDR3 spells CASRYRDRNTEAFF. The CDR3 DNA reads as TGTGCCAGCAGATACCGGGACAGGAACACTGAAGCTTTCTTT.

This chain uses TRBV25-1 with TRBJ2-5; D ambiguous. V dropped 5 bases and J dropped 4 bases, with 5 bases sitting between them. This CDR3 spans 11 amino acids. Germline V gene sequence: CDR1 MGHDK, CDR2 SYGVNS. Here the CDR3 DNA reads TGTGCCAGCAGTAACGGAGAGACCCAGTACTTC. Translated, it gives CASSNGETQYF.

The V gene is TRBV27, the J gene TRBJ2-2, with 7 bases aligning to TRBD2. V was clipped by 6 bases and J by 3 bases; unmatched bases: 10. CDR3 size: 16 residues. Germline CDR1 MNHEY, CDR2 SMNVEV (reference sequence). The CDR3 nucleotides are TGTGCCAGCAGACGCCGACTTGCGGGAGACACCGGGGAGCTGTTTTTT. It yields the protein CASRRRLAGDTGELFF.

DNA for the CDR3: TGTGCCAGCTCCCTCAGGACTAGCGCCTTCCCCTCTACGCAGTATTTT. Encoded protein: CASSLRTSAFPSTQYF. The J gene is TRBJ2-3, the V gene TRBV18, with 9 bases matching TRBD2. This CDR3 is built from 16 residues. Per germline, CDR1 KGHSH and CDR2 LQKENI. V dropped 6 bases and J dropped 8; count of bases not matched to a gene: 15.

V usage is TRBV7-8 and J usage is TRBJ2-7, with D hard to call. The CDR3 totals 14 residues. Trimming pared 5 bases from V and 5 bases from J, leaving 16 bases between. CDR1 is SGHVS and CDR2 is FQNEAQ in the germline V gene. The CDR3 DNA is TGTGCCAGCAGCCCAGACGGACCCCTCGACGAGCAGTACTTC. It yields the protein CASSPDGPLDEQYF.

This clonotype was seen a handful of times. This sequence joins TRBV6-1 and TRBJ1-6; D perhaps matches TRBD1 (6 bases). Germline loops: CDR1 MNHNS, CDR2 SASEGT. V lost 8 bases, J lost 6 bases, and 11 bases lay in between. CDR3 length equals 13 residues. CDR3 in DNA: TGTGCCAGCCACGGGGGCTTTAATTCACCCCTCCACTTT. Translated: CASHGGFNSPLHF.

The CDR3 sequence: CASSLEGQAWPQHF. For the CDR3, the DNA is TGTGCCAGCAGCTTAGAAGGTCAGGCATGGCCCCAGCATTTT. The rearrangement uses TRBV7-9 and TRBJ1-5; the D is unclear. This CDR3 is built from 14 residues. V lost 1 base, J lost 9 bases, and 13 bases lay in between. CDR1 is SEHNR, CDR2 FQNEAQ, per germline (reference sequence).

This clonotype was observed many times. The V call is TRBV12-3 or TRBV12-4, the J call TRBJ2-7; TRBD2 agrees at 7 bases. V dropped 4 bases and J dropped 7; count of bases not matched to a gene: 10. The CDR3 consists of 14 residues. The CDR3 here is CASSWDGGRVEQYF. DNA of the CDR3: TGTGCCAGCAGTTGGGACGGTGGGAGGGTTGAGCAGTACTTC.

This clonotype was detected only a few times. This chain connects TRBV5-1 to TRBJ2-1, with D maybe TRBD1 (6 bases). The germline CDR1 and CDR2 sequences are SGHRS and YFSETQ. With 4 bases removed from V and 6 bases from J, the gap between germline ends came to 20 bases. CDR3 length: 16 residues. The CDR3, as DNA: TGCGCCAGCAGCGTTCAATTTATCGGCAGGGGCAATGAGCAGTTCTTC. This codes for CASSVQFIGRGNEQFF.

This clonotype was observed a handful of times. V usage is TRBV2 and J usage is TRBJ2-1, with D possibly matching TRBD2 (6 bases). V lost 6 bases and J lost 6, with 15 bases in between. The length of the CDR3 is 14 residues. CDR1 is SNHLY, CDR2 FYNNEI, per germline. CDR3 DNA: TGTGCCAGCAGGCTGGGTAGCGGATCCAATGAGCAGTTCTTC. As protein: CASRLGSGSNEQFF.